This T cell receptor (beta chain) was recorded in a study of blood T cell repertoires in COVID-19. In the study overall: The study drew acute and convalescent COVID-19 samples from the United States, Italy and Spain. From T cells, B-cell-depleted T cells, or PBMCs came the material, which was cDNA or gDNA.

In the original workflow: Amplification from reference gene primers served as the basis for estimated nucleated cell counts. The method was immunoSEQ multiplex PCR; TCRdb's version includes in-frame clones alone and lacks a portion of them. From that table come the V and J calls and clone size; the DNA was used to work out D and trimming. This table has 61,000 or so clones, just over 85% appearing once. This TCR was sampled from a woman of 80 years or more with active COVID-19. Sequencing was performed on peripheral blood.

The chain's CDR3 is CASSIRENQPQHF. DNA of the CDR3: TGTGCCAGTAGTATAAGAGAGAATCAGCCCCAGCATTTT. The gene calls are TRBV19 and TRBJ1-5; D is undetermined. The CDR3 is made up of 13 amino acids. Trimming removed 2 bases at V and 4 bases at J, with 6 bases between. Germline CDR1 LNHDA, CDR2 SQIVND (reference sequence).